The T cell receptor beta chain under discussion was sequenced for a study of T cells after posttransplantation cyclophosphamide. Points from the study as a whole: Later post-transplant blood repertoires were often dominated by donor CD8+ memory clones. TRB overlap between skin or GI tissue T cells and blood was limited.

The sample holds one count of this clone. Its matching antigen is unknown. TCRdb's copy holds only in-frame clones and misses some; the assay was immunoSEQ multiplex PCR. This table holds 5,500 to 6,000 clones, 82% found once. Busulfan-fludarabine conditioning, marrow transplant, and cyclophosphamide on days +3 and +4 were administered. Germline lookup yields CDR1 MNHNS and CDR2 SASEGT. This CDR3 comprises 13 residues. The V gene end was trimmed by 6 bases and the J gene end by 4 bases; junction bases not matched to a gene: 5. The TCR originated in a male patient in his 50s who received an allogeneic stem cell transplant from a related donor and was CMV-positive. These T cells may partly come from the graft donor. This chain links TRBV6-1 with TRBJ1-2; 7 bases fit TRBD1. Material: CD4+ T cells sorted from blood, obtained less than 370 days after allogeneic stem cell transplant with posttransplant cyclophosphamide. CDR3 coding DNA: TGTGCCAGCAGGGCGGGACAGCTCTATGGCTACACCTTC. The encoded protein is CASRAGQLYGYTF.